This TCR beta chain comes out of a study of blood T cell repertoires in COVID-19. Looking at the study overall: Acute-phase and convalescent COVID-19 samples originated in the United States, Italy and Spain. PBMCs, B-cell-depleted T cells, or T cells provided the cDNA or gDNA that made up the material.

Per the study methods: Scientists estimated how many nucleated cells there were by amplifying reference gene primers. Profiling relied on immunoSEQ multiplex PCR, and the TCRdb table lists in-frame clones only, not all of them. V, J and clone size derive from that table, while D and trimming were established from the DNA sequence. The sample yields roughly 250,000 clones, 80% to 85% seen once. Germline loops: CDR1 SGHRS, CDR2 YFSETQ. Trimming took 3 bases from V and 4 from J, leaving 12 bases between them. This CDR3 comprises 14 residues. This chain connects TRBV5-1 to TRBJ2-3, with D perhaps TRBD1 (7 bases). The sequencing input was peripheral blood. The receptor was isolated from an older woman with active or convalescent COVID-19. The CDR3: CASSSGGPADTQYF. The CDR3 bases are TGCGCCAGCAGCTCAGGGGGGCCCGCAGATACGCAGTATTTT. Complete variable domain (other parts from reference TRBV5-1 and TRBJ2-3): KAGVTQTPRYLIKTRGQQVTLSCSPISGHRSVSWYQQTPGQGLQFLFEYFSETQRNKGNFPGRFSGRQFSNSRSEMNVSTLELGDSALYLCASSSGGPADTQYFGPGTRLTVL.